Here is one TCR beta chain with its context. The CDR3 covers 16 residues. Per germline, CDR1 SGHNT and CDR2 YYREEE (reference sequence). V shed 2 bases, J shed 0 bases, and the junction held 3 bases outside the gene matches. This entry belongs to a study of control samples from healthy donors and cancer patients. Profiling relied on immunoSEQ multiplex PCR, and the TCRdb table lists in-frame clones only, not all of them. Counted here are about 130,000 clones, about 93% occurring once; the ten biggest clones make up about 2.3%. This clonotype was sampled from a middle-aged man in good health. The rearrangement links TRBV5-4 to TRBJ2-1; 9 bases are shared with TRBD1. The specimen sequenced was blood. CDR3 residues: CASSLTGGSSYNEQFF. The CDR3 DNA sequence: TGTGCCAGCAGCTTAACAGGGGGCAGCTCCTACAATGAGCAGTTCTTC.